Below, 24 T cell receptor beta chains from the same sample are listed, as sequenced in a study of T cells in women clearing cervical HPV infection. Produced via immunoSEQ multiplex PCR; TCRdb's table is partial and in-frame only. The sample's table shows roughly 30,000 clones. Sequencing was performed on blood buffy coat. These receptors came from a woman aged 18 to 75 with a cervical HPV16 infection that either progressed to CIN3+ or cleared (not recorded which).

As concerns this clone: Read sequence stops 3 residues before the CDR3 end, and the germline J gene provides the missing end. V and J are TRBV19 and TRBJ1-2; tentative D call: TRBD1 (6 bases). The CDR3 length is 17 residues. Germline assignment: CDR1 LNHDA and CDR2 SQIVND (reference sequence). The ends were cut back, 6 bases at V and 0 bases at J, with 20 bases in the middle. The DNA read from the CDR3 is TGTGCCAGTAGAAAACCCGAGACAGGCCGACCTAACTATGGC. This codes for CASRKPETGRPNYG. The full CDR3 protein reads CASRKPETGRPNYGYTF. Variable domain in full (rest from reference TRBV19 and TRBJ1-2): DGGITQSPKYLFRKEGQNVTLSCEQNLNHDAMYWYRQDPGQGLRLIYYSQIVNDFQKGDIAEGYSVSREKKESFPLTVTSAQKNPTAFYLCASRKPETGRPNYGYTFGSGTRLTVV.

As for this clone: The read comes to an end 3 residues before the CDR3 does, leaving the germline J gene to fill in the end. The chain recombines TRBV30 with TRBJ1-4; D gene ambiguous. Germline values: CDR1 GTSNPN, CDR2 SVGIG (reference sequence). The CDR3 sequence is 13 residues long. The V end was cut by 3 bases, the J end by 4 bases, with 9 bases between. The covered CDR3 bases are TGTGCCTGGAGCGGGGAGGATAATGAAAAA. Translated: CAWSGEDNEK. The full CDR3 protein is CAWSGEDNEKLFF.

As to this clone: Read data end 3 residues before the CDR3 end; the end is taken from the germline J gene. The genes are TRBV6-2 or TRBV6-3 and TRBJ1-1; TRBD1 aligns across 7 bases. Looked up from germline, CDR1 is MNHEY and CDR2 is SVGEGT. CDR3 length: 13 residues. The trim removed 6 bases at V and 4 bases at J, leaving 5 bases unmatched. The CDR3 protein is CASSAQGGTEAFF. The sequenced part of the CDR3 DNA is TGTGCCAGCAGCGCGCAGGGGGGCACTGAA.

To note about this clone: Germline is not matched at one junction end, which may reflect a read error. The sequence runs out 3 residues before the end of the CDR3; the remainder is reconstructed from the germline J gene. This chain uses TRBV7-9 with TRBJ1-1; the D gene is possibly TRBD1 (5 bases). The CDR3 spans 13 residues. In germline, CDR1 is SEHNR, CDR2 FQNEAQ (reference sequence). The CDR3: CAGSFQGDTEAFF. The sequenced part of the CDR3 DNA is TGTGCCGGCAGCTTCCAGGGAGACACTGAA. The whole variable domain, remainder taken from reference TRBV7-9 and TRBJ1-1, is DTGVSQNPRHKITKRGQNVTFRCDPISEHNRLYWYRQTLGQGPEFLTYFQNEAQLEKSRLLSDRFSAERPKGSFSTLEIQRTEQGDSAMYLCAGSFQGDTEAFFGQGTRLTVV.

About this clone: The sequence runs out 3 residues before the end of the CDR3; the remainder is reconstructed from the germline J gene. The J gene is TRBJ2-7, the V gene TRBV18; 10 bases are shared with TRBD2. The CDR3 contains 16 residues. V lost 3 bases, J lost 4 bases, and 9 bases stayed unmatched. CDR1 is KGHSH, CDR2 LQKENI, per germline. This CDR3 reads CASSPTLAGAIYEQYF. CDR3 DNA (partial): TGTGCCAGCTCACCGACCCTAGCGGGGGCAATATACGAG.

As for this clone: The read ends 3 residues before the CDR3 terminus; that terminus is restored from the germline J gene. This chain uses TRBV20-1 with TRBJ2-7; TRBD2 aligns across 12 bases. Per germline, CDR1 DFQATT and CDR2 SNEGSKA (reference sequence). The CDR3 consists of 19 residues. After removal of 0 bases from V and 5 bases from J, the junction contained 17 bases not matched to a gene. The CDR3 DNA, read in part, is TGCAGTGCTAGAGATAGACTAGCGGGAGCAGATCGGATCAATCACGAG. Amino acids: CSARDRLAGADRINHE. The CDR3 reads in full as CSARDRLAGADRINHEQYF.

As concerns this clone: Coverage ceases 3 residues before the CDR3 finishes, and the germline J gene fills in the end. V is TRBV18 and J is TRBJ1-6, with D unclear. CDR3 size: 15 residues. V dropped 2 bases and J dropped 7 bases, with 12 bases sitting between them. CDR1 KGHSH and CDR2 LQKENI come from the germline V gene. The CDR3 sequence is CASSPLREKNSPLHF. Partial CDR3 DNA: TGTGCCAGCTCACCATTGCGGGAGAAGAATTCACCC. The full variable domain, its missing parts supplied by reference TRBV18 and TRBJ1-6, is NAGVMQNPRHLVRRRGQEARLRCSPMKGHSHVYWYRQLPEEGLKFMVYLQKENIIDESGMPKERFSAEFPKEGPSILRIQQVVRGDSAAYFCASSPLREKNSPLHFGNGTRLTVT.

A word on this clone: From the germline J gene comes the end of the CDR3, since the read stops 3 residues before it. The chain joins TRBV12-3 or TRBV12-4 to TRBJ1-2, with TRBD1 matching 7 bases. CDR3 length: 13 amino acids. This CDR3 is CASNLEGAPSYTF. The sequenced part of the CDR3 DNA is TGTGCCAGCAATCTCGAGGGGGCCCCTAGC.

In regard to this clone: The read halts 3 residues ahead of the CDR3 end, with the missing end drawn from the germline J gene. The gene calls are TRBV6-2 or TRBV6-3 and TRBJ1-2; D is unclear. CDR3 length: 12 amino acids. In germline, CDR1 is MNHEY, CDR2 SVGEGT. With 6 bases removed from V and 1 base from J, the gap between germline ends came to 6 bases. The CDR3 spells CASSQDNYGYTF. Incomplete CDR3 DNA: TGTGCCAGCAGCCAGGATAACTATGGC.

With regard to this clone: The read falls 3 residues short of the CDR3 end, and the missing part is taken from the germline J gene. This chain links TRBV6-1 with TRBJ1-1; D gene ambiguous. Germline V gene sequence: CDR1 MNHNS, CDR2 SASEGT. This CDR3 has 15 amino acids. With 2 bases removed from V and 2 bases from J, the gap between germline ends came to 12 bases. CDR3 amino acids: CASSESRAGNTEAFF. The CDR3 DNA, read in part, is TGTGCCAGCAGTGAATCGAGGGCCGGCAACACTGAA.

As to this clone: The CDR3 extends 3 residues past the end of the read, so its final part is completed from the germline J gene. The gene calls are TRBV5-5 and TRBJ2-2, with a tentative D call TRBD1 (6 bases). The CDR3 has 13 amino acids. CDR1 SGHKS and CDR2 YYEKEE come from the germline V gene (reference sequence). Between the trimmed V and J ends, which lost 1 base and 7 bases, there was a span of 8 bases. CDR3: CASSLTGFGELFF. The sequenced part of the CDR3 DNA is TGTGCCAGCAGCTTGACAGGGTTCGGGGAG.

Judged by frequency, this clone is medium-sized (0.01 to 0.1%). The read finishes 3 residues shy of the CDR3 end, and the germline J gene is used to complete it. The chain carries TRBV6-2 or TRBV6-3 and TRBJ2-5; D uncertain. The V end lost 8 bases, the J end lost 4 bases, and 20 bases lay between the germline ends. Looked up from germline, CDR1 is MNHEY and CDR2 is SVGEGT. This CDR3 is 15 amino acids long. The sequenced part of the CDR3 DNA is TGTGCCAGCCGACCTTCCATGAACAGCCGAGAGACC. Encoded protein: CASRPSMNSRET. In full, the CDR3 is CASRPSMNSRETQYF.

Remarks on this clone: The read stops 3 residues short of the end of the CDR3; the missing end is completed from the germline J gene. The V gene is TRBV20-1, the J gene TRBJ2-2, with TRBD2 identical over 11 bases. The CDR3 extends over 16 amino acids. Germline assignment: CDR1 DFQATT and CDR2 SNEGSKA (reference sequence). V lost 5 bases and J lost 5; bases outside the gene matches: 10. The covered CDR3 bases are TGCAGTGCTCCCCTGCCCCTAGCGGGAGGAACCGGGGAG. Amino acid sequence: CSAPLPLAGGTGE. The CDR3 in its entirety is CSAPLPLAGGTGELFF.

In regard to this clone: With the read ending 3 residues before the CDR3 end, the germline J gene is used to fill in that end. The chain uses TRBV18 and TRBJ2-7; 9 bases are shared with TRBD1. Trimming cost V 2 bases and J 3 bases; bases outside gene matches: 11. The V gene's germline CDR1 is KGHSH and CDR2 LQKENI. The CDR3 loop spans 17 amino acids. The CDR3 here is CASSPYVPGQGGYEQYF. CDR3 bases read: TGTGCCAGCTCACCATACGTCCCGGGACAGGGAGGCTACGAG.

In regard to this clone: The read terminates 3 residues before the CDR3 end, so the remaining end is supplied by the germline J gene. This chain links TRBV7-6 with TRBJ2-7; 7 nucleotides line up with TRBD1. This CDR3 has 13 residues. Germline CDR1 is SGHVS and CDR2 is FNYEAQ. Trimming took 5 bases from V and 3 from J; bases not matched to a gene: 4. The CDR3 here is CASSPGGSYEQYF. The sequenced CDR3 bases are TGTGCCAGCAGCCCAGGGGGTAGCTACGAG.

This CDR3 reads CASRGVDNSPLHF. Incomplete CDR3 DNA: TGTGCCTCACGGGGGGTGGATAATTCACCC. V gene TRBV3-1 (or the pseudogene TRBV3-2) combines with J gene TRBJ1-6; TRBD1 is a possible D gene (5 bases). The CDR3 is cut off 3 residues early in the read; its end comes from the germline J gene. In germline, CDR1 is LGHDT, CDR2 YNNKEL (reference sequence). This CDR3 comprises 13 residues. With 11 bases removed from V and 5 bases from J, the gap between germline ends came to 13 bases.

About this clone itself: Read data end 3 residues before the CDR3 end; the end is taken from the germline J gene. This sequence joins TRBV2 and TRBJ1-3; D may be TRBD1 (5 bases). CDR3 length: 14 residues. Germline assignment: CDR1 SNHLY and CDR2 FYNNEI. V was cut by 7 bases and J by 1 base, with 11 bases left in between. CDR3 bases read: TGTGCCAGCATCCTAGGGGAATCTGGAAACACC. As protein: CASILGESGNT. The whole CDR3 reads CASILGESGNTIYF.

On this clone itself: The CDR3 goes on 3 residues after the read ends, and that part is filled in from the germline J gene. The genes are TRBV20-1 and TRBJ1-1, with TRBD1 identical over 7 bases. The V segment lost 5 bases and the J segment 2 bases; nucleotides outside the gene matches: 8. The CDR3 extends over 14 amino acids. Germline lookup yields CDR1 DFQATT and CDR2 SNEGSKA (reference sequence). The sequenced part of the CDR3 DNA is TGCAGTGCTCCTCCGGGACAGACTAACACTGAA. Translated, it gives CSAPPGQTNTE. The complete CDR3 sequence is CSAPPGQTNTEAFF.

A remark on this clone: The sequenced fragment ends 3 residues before the CDR3 boundary, so the rest is inferred from the germline J gene. The chain couples TRBV30 to TRBJ2-5; D perhaps matches TRBD1 (6 bases). Trimming stripped 3 bases from V and 4 bases from J, with 15 bases between. The CDR3 runs to 14 residues. CDR1 and CDR2 from the germline V gene are GTSNPN and SVGIG (reference sequence). The DNA read from the CDR3 is TGTGCCTGGAGAGTCCCAGGGGCAACAGAGACC. Its protein product is CAWRVPGATET. The whole CDR3 sequence is CAWRVPGATETQYF.

On this clone itself: The DNA ends 3 residues before the CDR3 does, and the rest of the CDR3 is filled in from the germline J gene. The chain links TRBV14 to TRBJ1-3, with 9 bases that match TRBD1. The CDR3 extends over 17 amino acids. J was trimmed by 3 bases and V by 4 bases; bases with no gene match: 10. Germline CDR1 SGHDN, CDR2 FVKESK. The CDR3 is CASSPLGDRVVGNTIYF. CDR3 DNA (partial): TGTGCCAGCAGCCCCTTGGGGGACAGGGTTGTTGGAAACACC.

To note about this clone: The read is 3 residues too short to cover the CDR3 end, so that end is filled in from the germline J gene. The rearrangement uses TRBV11-2 and TRBJ2-2, with D perhaps TRBD1 (5 bases). The CDR3 has 14 residues. CDR1 SGHAT and CDR2 FQNNGV come from the germline V gene. CDR3 DNA (partial): TGTGCCAGCAGGACCGGACAAAGGGATTCACCG. This sequence encodes CASRTGQRDSP. The whole CDR3 is CASRTGQRDSPLFF.

Note on this clone: Read sequence stops 3 residues before the CDR3 end, and the germline J gene provides the missing end. The V call is TRBV20-1, the J call TRBJ1-2; D is perhaps TRBD1 (5 bases). The CDR3 runs 15 residues. Germline V gene data show CDR1 as DFQATT and CDR2 as SNEGSKA (reference sequence). Deletions cut 3 bases from V and 4 bases from J, with 18 bases between. Partial CDR3 DNA: TGCAGTGCTAGCGTAGAGCTAGGGGCAGGCTATGGC. The encoded protein is CSASVELGAGYG. The entire CDR3 reads CSASVELGAGYGYTF.

To note about this clone: The junction does not match germline at one end; this may be a read error. The read gets to within 3 residues of the CDR3 end, and the germline J gene fills in the rest. The V gene is TRBV4-2, the J gene TRBJ2-6, with D maybe TRBD1 (6 bases). Germline CDR1 is LGHNA and CDR2 is YNFKEQ. CDR3 length equals 17 residues. The CDR3 region is CASSQELPGAGANVLTF. The CDR3 DNA, read in part, is TGCGCCAGCAGCCAAGAACTCCCAGGGGCCGGGGCCAACGTC.

A word on this clone: The read ends 3 residues before the CDR3 terminus; that terminus is restored from the germline J gene. This chain links TRBV2 with TRBJ2-5; D possibly corresponds to TRBD2 (5 bases). In germline, CDR1 is SNHLY, CDR2 FYNNEI. The CDR3 is 15 residues long. V shed 1 base and J shed 2 bases, with 11 bases lying between them. The CDR3 spells CASSEVGLGQETQYF. The CDR3 bases that were read are TGTGCCAGCAGTGAAGTCGGACTGGGGCAAGAGACC.